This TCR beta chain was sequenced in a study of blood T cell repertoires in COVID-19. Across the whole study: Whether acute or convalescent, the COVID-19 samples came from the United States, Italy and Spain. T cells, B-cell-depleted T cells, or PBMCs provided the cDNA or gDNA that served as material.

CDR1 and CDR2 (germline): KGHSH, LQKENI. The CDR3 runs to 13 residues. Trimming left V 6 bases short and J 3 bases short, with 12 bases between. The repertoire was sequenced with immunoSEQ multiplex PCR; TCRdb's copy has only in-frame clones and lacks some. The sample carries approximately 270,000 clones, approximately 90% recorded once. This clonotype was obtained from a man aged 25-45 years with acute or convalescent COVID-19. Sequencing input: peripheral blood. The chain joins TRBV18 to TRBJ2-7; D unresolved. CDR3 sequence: CASSTNPDYEQYF. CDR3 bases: TGTGCCAGCTCGACAAACCCGGACTACGAGCAGTACTTC.